A single sample is the source of the 25 T cell receptor beta chains below, sequenced in a study of shared T cell receptors in the human thymus. Clones were read by immunoSEQ multiplex PCR, and TCRdb kept only the in-frame ones, dropping some. The sample includes around 340,000 clones, approximately 95% seen only once; the top ten take 0.02%. What was sequenced was thymocytes. Receptors originate from a human donor.

The chain is built from TRBV28 and TRBJ2-7; D is uncertain. Per germline, CDR1 MDHEN and CDR2 SYDVKM. Trimming left V 3 bases short and J 0 bases short, with 15 bases between. The CDR3 loop spans 16 amino acids. This CDR3 reads CASSFDLDRNSYEQYF. For the CDR3, the DNA is TGTGCCAGCAGTTTTGATTTGGACCGGAACTCCTACGAGCAGTACTTC.

CDR3 protein: CASSKRGTGTYEQYF. CDR3 nucleotide sequence: TGTGCCAGCAGCAAACGTGGGACTGGGACCTACGAGCAGTACTTC. The chain uses TRBV28 and TRBJ2-7; tentative D call: TRBD2 (6 bases). The V gene lost 6 bases and the J gene lost 2 bases, with 17 bases spanning the gap. Germline V gene data show CDR1 as MDHEN and CDR2 as SYDVKM. The CDR3 is 15 residues long. The whole variable domain, filled in from reference TRBV28 and TRBJ2-7, reads DVKVTQSSRYLVKRTGEKVFLECVQDMDHENMFWYRQDPGLGLRLIYFSYDVKMKEKGDIPEGYSVSREKKERFSLILESASTNQTSMYLCASSKRGTGTYEQYFGPGTRLTVT.

The chain carries TRBV19 and TRBJ1-5, with D hard to call. This CDR3 has 16 residues. V gave up 7 bases and J gave up 1 base, with 17 bases separating them. Germline-derived CDR1 and CDR2 are LNHDA and SQIVND (reference sequence). CDR3 DNA: TGTGCCAGTAATTCGCGGTGGAGTCCCAGCAATCAGCCCCAGCATTTT. It translates to CASNSRWSPSNQPQHF.

The chain uses TRBV28 and TRBJ1-2, with D tentatively TRBD1 (5 bases). Germline CDR1 MDHEN, CDR2 SYDVKM. Trimming shortened V by 7 bases and J by 6 bases, and 15 bases separated the two germline ends. CDR3 length: 13 amino acids. The CDR3 DNA follows: TGTGCCAGCACTCCCCGGGGAGGGGATGGCTACACCTTC. Amino acids: CASTPRGGDGYTF.

The genes are TRBV6-1 and TRBJ1-1, with D possibly matching TRBD1 (6 bases). V was clipped by 6 bases and J by 12 bases, with 14 bases between them. Germline CDR1 reads MNHNS; CDR2 reads SASEGT. CDR3 size: 11 residues. This CDR3 is CASSGGPDSFF. The CDR3 coding sequence is TGTGCCAGCAGCGGGGGGCCGGACTCTTTCTTT.

The chain links TRBV23-1 to TRBJ2-1; tentatively, D is TRBD2 (5 bases). TRBV23-1 falls under the ORF class, with uncertain function. The CDR3 has 17 amino acids. The V end lost 0 bases, the J end lost 10 bases, and 22 bases lay between the germline ends. CDR3 residues: CASSQSVRGRSRREQFF. The CDR3 region has the DNA TGCGCCAGCAGTCAATCGGTTCGAGGAAGGTCTCGGAGGGAGCAGTTCTTC.

A single count supports this clone. The V call is TRBV28, the J call TRBJ2-3; 12 nucleotides align to TRBD2. The CDR3 consists of 16 residues. Per germline, CDR1 MDHEN and CDR2 SYDVKM. Losses at the gene ends were 8 bases for V and 3 bases for J; bases not matched to a gene: 9. The CDR3 bases are TGTGCCAGCGGCCTGACTAGCGGGGGATTAACAGATACGCAGTATTTT. Translated, it gives CASGLTSGGLTDTQYF.

V and J are TRBV20-1 and TRBJ2-4, with no clear D. The V gene's germline CDR1 is DFQATT and CDR2 SNEGSKA (reference sequence). The CDR3 extends over 11 amino acids. DNA of the CDR3: TGCAGCGCCCAGATCGCCTCTCTTCAGTACTTC. Translated: CSAQIASLQYF.

V is TRBV28 and J is TRBJ2-7; possibly TRBD2 for D (5 bases). Trimming removed 11 bases from V and 0 bases from J, with 11 bases in between. The germline CDR1 and CDR2 sequences are MDHEN and SYDVKM. The CDR3 consists of 12 residues. CDR3 sequence (DNA): TGTGCCGAGGGTGCTAACTCCTACGAGCAGTACTTC. This encodes CAEGANSYEQYF.

This rearrangement joins TRBV4-1 to TRBJ1-2, with a possible D match to TRBD1 (6 bases). V was clipped by 0 bases and J by 3 bases, with 11 bases between them. This CDR3 has 15 residues. Per the germline V gene, CDR1 is MGHRA and CDR2 is YSYEKL. CDR3 DNA sequence: TGCGCCAGCAGCCAAGATAGGGGGGATGACTATGGCTACACCTTC. Translating it yields CASSQDRGDDYGYTF.

This chain connects TRBV27 to TRBJ2-1; TRBD1 matches 9 bases. Germline V lookup: CDR1 MNHEY, CDR2 SMNVEV (reference sequence). V lost 5 bases to trimming and J lost 7 bases; unmatched junction nucleotides: 12. CDR3 size: 16 residues. The CDR3 here is CASSIPTGGKRNEQFF. The CDR3 region has the DNA TGTGCCAGCAGTATCCCGACAGGGGGTAAAAGAAATGAGCAGTTCTTC.

The chain recombines TRBV28 with TRBJ2-7, with D maybe TRBD1 (6 bases). Trimming left V 7 bases short and J 4 bases short, with 23 bases between. The germline gives CDR1 MDHEN, CDR2 SYDVKM. This CDR3 has 16 amino acids. The CDR3 sequence: CASTPKKGGGRYEQYF. DNA for the CDR3: TGTGCCAGCACCCCCAAAAAAGGGGGTGGTAGGTACGAGCAGTACTTC.

This chain joins TRBV7-2 and TRBJ1-5; maybe TRBD1 (5 bases). Germline V gene lookup returns CDR1 SGHTA and CDR2 FQGNSA. This CDR3 region has 16 residues. Trimming cost V 2 bases and J 4 bases, with 15 bases left between them. The CDR3 sequence: CASSLRWQGINQPQHF. DNA of the CDR3: TGTGCCAGCAGCTTACGATGGCAGGGCATTAATCAGCCCCAGCATTTT.

The chain couples TRBV10-3 to TRBJ1-1; TRBD1 agrees at 8 bases. The J segment lost 4 bases and the V segment lost 3 bases, leaving 4 bases of the junction unmatched. Germline lookup yields CDR1 ENHRY and CDR2 SYGVKD. The CDR3 covers 14 residues. In DNA form, the CDR3 reads TGTGCCATCAGTGACAGGGGGCGCGGCACTGAAGCTTTCTTT. It is translated as CAISDRGRGTEAFF.

The rearrangement uses TRBV14 and TRBJ2-7; 9 bases line up with TRBD2. Trimming removed 1 base from V and 5 bases from J; junction bases left unmatched: 9. The length of the CDR3 is 16 residues. The germline gives CDR1 SGHDN, CDR2 FVKESK. Here the CDR3 DNA reads TGTGCCAGCAGCCAAGCGCTAGCGGGAAAGTTCCACGAGCAGTACTTC. Encoded protein: CASSQALAGKFHEQYF.

V usage is TRBV27 and J usage is TRBJ1-4; TRBD1 agrees at 8 bases. J gave up 4 bases and V 5 bases, and 12 bases lay outside the gene matches. This CDR3 is 17 amino acids long. Germline CDR1 MNHEY, CDR2 SMNVEV (reference sequence). Here the CDR3 reads CASSPSYRTGLNEKLFF. For the CDR3, the DNA is TGTGCCAGCAGTCCATCATACAGGACAGGGCTTAATGAAAAACTGTTTTTT.

The rearrangement joins TRBV18 to TRBJ2-1; D possibly corresponds to TRBD1 (6 bases). The CDR3 is made up of 23 amino acids. CDR1 is KGHSH and CDR2 is LQKENI in the germline V gene. Trimming took off 6 bases at V and 4 bases at J, with 40 bases between the two ends. CDR3 sequence reads: CASSSFLNHHPPYRAPVYNEQFF. DNA of the CDR3: TGTGCCAGCTCCTCTTTCCTAAACCACCACCCCCCGTACAGGGCCCCCGTATACAATGAGCAGTTCTTC.

The V and J genes are TRBV5-6 and TRBJ1-2; D remains unclear. Germline V gene lookup returns CDR1 SGHDT and CDR2 YYEEEE. The CDR3 runs 14 residues. With 3 bases removed from V and 4 bases from J, the gap between germline ends came to 13 bases. The chain's CDR3 is CASSSGRTTYGYTF. DNA of the CDR3: TGTGCCAGCAGCTCGGGCAGAACTACCTATGGCTACACCTTC.

This sequence joins TRBV7-8 and TRBJ2-6; D not resolved. V was cut by 0 bases and J by 0 bases, with 6 bases left in between. Per germline, CDR1 SGHVS and CDR2 FQNEAQ. The CDR3 sequence is 16 residues long. The CDR3 DNA reads as TGTGCCAGCAGCTTAGCCCCCCCCTCTGGGGCCAACGTCCTGACTTTC. It yields the protein CASSLAPPSGANVLTF.

The chain has TRBV27 and TRBJ2-7; perhaps TRBD1 as D (6 bases). The germline gives CDR1 MNHEY, CDR2 SMNVEV (reference sequence). V was clipped by 6 bases and J by 7 bases, with 16 bases between them. The CDR3 runs to 13 residues. The CDR3 DNA follows: TGTGCCAGCAGACAGGGATTTGGAAAAGAGCAGTACTTC. This gives the protein CASRQGFGKEQYF.

The chain joins TRBV27 to TRBJ2-5, with D possibly being TRBD1 (6 bases). Trimming removed 5 bases from V and 0 bases from J, with 13 bases in between. Germline CDR1 and CDR2: MNHEY and SMNVEV (reference sequence). This CDR3 is built from 15 residues. The CDR3 region is CASSADSRHQETQYF. CDR3 nucleotides: TGTGCCAGCAGTGCGGACAGCCGTCACCAAGAGACCCAGTACTTC.

This clone appeared once. The chain uses TRBV9 and TRBJ2-1; D possibly corresponds to TRBD2 (5 bases). The germline CDR1 and CDR2 sequences are SGDLS and YYNGEE. The ends were cut back, 2 bases at V and 10 bases at J, with 7 bases in the middle. This CDR3 is 11 amino acids long. DNA of the CDR3: TGTGCCAGCAGCGTCCGACTAGAGCAGTTCTTC. It specifies CASSVRLEQFF.

V is TRBV27 and J is TRBJ1-2, with D perhaps TRBD1 (6 bases). This CDR3 spans 12 amino acids. Germline CDR1 reads MNHEY; CDR2 reads SMNVEV (reference sequence). The V end lost 5 bases, the J end lost 5 bases, and 9 bases lay between the germline ends. CDR3 residues: CASSGTGYGYTF. The CDR3 DNA follows: TGTGCCAGCAGTGGAACAGGGTATGGCTACACCTTC.

This rearrangement joins TRBV27 to TRBJ2-7, with TRBD1 matching over 7 bases. CDR3 size: 14 residues. The germline V gene has CDR1 MNHEY and CDR2 SMNVEV (reference sequence). Germline trimming cut 6 bases from V and 0 bases from J; bases unmatched to any gene: 5. CDR3 protein: CASSRTGSSYEQYF. In nucleotides, the CDR3 is TGTGCCAGCAGCCGGACAGGCTCCTCCTACGAGCAGTACTTC.

The chain links TRBV11-3 to TRBJ2-1, with 11 bases that match TRBD2. This CDR3 has 15 amino acids. The V gene's germline CDR1 is SGHNT and CDR2 YENEEA. Germline trimming cut 2 bases from V and 7 bases from J; bases unmatched to any gene: 4. CDR3 in amino acids: CASSLSTSGGNEQFF. DNA of the CDR3: TGTGCCAGCAGCTTATCTACTAGCGGGGGAAATGAGCAGTTCTTC.